The source of this TCR beta chain is a study of T cell responses to AZD1222 COVID-19 vaccine. Study-wide points: Donors were largely white British and mainly female; clonal diversity was possibly underestimated.

Measured with immunoSEQ multiplex PCR; TCRdb has only the in-frame clones, and not every one. The sample has 95,000 to 110,000 clones; 80% to 90% are singletons. Germline CDR1 MNHEY, CDR2 SVGAGI. This CDR3 spans 15 amino acids. V lost 0 bases and J lost 4; bases outside the gene matches: 3. Remarks on this clone: The antigen remains unidentified. The sample contains more than one DNA sequence encoding this CDR3.

The source is an adult in good health. The gene calls are TRBV6-5 and TRBJ1-2; 9 bases are shared with TRBD1. The specimen was peripheral blood, collected on day 0 of AZD1222 vaccination. The CDR3 spells CASSYSGQGSYGYTF. DNA of the CDR3: TGTGCCAGCAGTTACTCCGGACAGGGGAGCTATGGCTACACCTTC.